This paragraph covers one T cell receptor (beta chain) sequence. This sample was taken from a study of cytomegalovirus exposure and HLA in healthy donors. Primers for the PCR totalled 60 Vbeta and 13 Jbeta. This table comes from immunoSEQ multiplex PCR, and its TCRdb copy is limited to in-frame clones, with some not included. The table lists 150,000 or so clones. The CDR3 is 14 residues long. Trimming took 1 base from V and 3 from J, leaving 10 bases between them. Germline CDR1 reads SGHRS; CDR2 reads YFSETQ. The V call is TRBV5-1, the J call TRBJ1-1; the D gene is possibly TRBD1 (5 bases). The sequence was obtained from a woman aged 45-60 years in good health and CMV-seronegative. Sequencing input: PBMCs. The CDR3 nucleotides read TGCGCCAGCAGCTTGAAACAGGTAGACACTGAAGCTTTCTTT. It encodes CASSLKQVDTEAFF. Full variable domain (rest looked up from reference TRBV5-1 and TRBJ1-1): KAGVTQTPRYLIKTRGQQVTLSCSPISGHRSVSWYQQTPGQGLQFLFEYFSETQRNKGNFPGRFSGRQFSNSRSEMNVSTLELGDSALYLCASSLKQVDTEAFFGQGTRLTVV.